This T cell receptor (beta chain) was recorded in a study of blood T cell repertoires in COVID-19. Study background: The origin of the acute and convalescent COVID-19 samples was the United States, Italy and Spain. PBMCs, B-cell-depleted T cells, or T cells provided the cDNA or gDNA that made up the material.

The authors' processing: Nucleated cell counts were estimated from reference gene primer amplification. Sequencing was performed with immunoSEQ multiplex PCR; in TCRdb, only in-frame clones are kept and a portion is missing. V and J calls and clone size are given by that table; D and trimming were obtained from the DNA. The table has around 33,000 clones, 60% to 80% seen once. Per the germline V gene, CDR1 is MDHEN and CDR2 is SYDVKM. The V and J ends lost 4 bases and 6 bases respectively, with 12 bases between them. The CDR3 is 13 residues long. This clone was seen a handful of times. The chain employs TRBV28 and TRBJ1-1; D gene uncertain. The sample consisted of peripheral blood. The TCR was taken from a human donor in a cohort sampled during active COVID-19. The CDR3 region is CASSSTELSEAFF. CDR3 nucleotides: TGTGCCAGCAGTTCCACGGAGCTTTCTGAAGCTTTCTTT.